This TCR beta chain was observed in a study of blood T cell repertoires in COVID-19. For the study at large: Both acute and convalescent COVID-19 samples were obtained from the United States, Italy and Spain.

TCRdb's table, derived via immunoSEQ multiplex PCR, lists solely in-frame clones and lacks some. The sample has 150,000 to 180,000 clones; about four fifths are singletons. V was clipped by 3 bases and J by 1 base, with 12 bases between them. This CDR3 is built from 15 residues. The V gene's germline CDR1 is KGHSH and CDR2 LQKENI. This rearrangement joins TRBV18 to TRBJ2-5; tentatively, D is TRBD2 (7 bases). Sequenced: peripheral blood. This receptor was identified in a man aged 60-69 years with acute or convalescent COVID-19. DNA of the CDR3: TGTGCCAGCTCACCCTTGCGGGGGCCCCAAGAGACCCAGTACTTC. This gives the protein CASSPLRGPQETQYF.